This entry lists 21 T cell receptor beta chains sequenced from one sample in a study of cytomegalovirus exposure and HLA in healthy donors. Profiling relied on immunoSEQ multiplex PCR, and the TCRdb table lists in-frame clones only, not all of them. The sample records under 200,000 clones, around 96% being singletons. Sequenced material: PBMCs. These receptors were obtained from a young woman in good health and CMV-seronegative.

In nucleotides, the CDR3 is TGTGCCACCAGCAGAGATCCGGAGAATTCACCCCTCCACTTT. This sequence encodes CATSRDPENSPLHF. V usage is TRBV15 and J usage is TRBJ1-6; no reliable D call. Germline V gene data show CDR1 as LNHNV and CDR2 as YYDKDF (reference sequence). This CDR3 has 14 residues. V was pared by 0 bases and J by 7 bases, with 7 bases between. Combining the CDR3 with reference TRBV15 and TRBJ1-6 gives the whole variable domain DAMVIQNPRYQVTQFGKPVTLSCSQTLNHNVMYWYQQKSSQAPKLLFHYYDKDFNNEADTPDNFQSRRPNTSFCFLDIRSPGLGDTAMYLCATSRDPENSPLHFGNGTRLTVT.

The count of this clone is one. This chain joins TRBV4-1 and TRBJ2-2, with 10 bases identical to TRBD1. CDR3 length: 14 residues. Germline assignment: CDR1 MGHRA and CDR2 YSYEKL. V lost 4 bases, J lost 6 bases, and 2 bases stayed unmatched. CDR3: CASSLGQGAGELFF. The DNA of the CDR3 is TGCGCCAGCAGCCTAGGACAGGGGGCCGGGGAGCTGTTTTTT.

The rearrangement uses TRBV5-1 and TRBJ1-2, with 7 bases identical to TRBD1. CDR3 size: 13 residues. Germline-derived CDR1 and CDR2 are SGHRS and YFSETQ. V shed 4 bases, J shed 4 bases, and the junction held 4 bases outside the gene matches. The CDR3 sequence: CASSPRDSYGYTF. CDR3 nucleotides: TGCGCCAGCAGCCCCCGGGACAGCTATGGCTACACCTTC.

The chain couples TRBV20-1 to TRBJ1-1; D gene ambiguous. Per the germline V gene, CDR1 is DFQATT and CDR2 is SNEGSKA (reference sequence). This CDR3 contains 11 residues. V was pared by 6 bases and J by 0 bases, with 5 bases between. The CDR3 loop reads CSASVNTEAFF. Written as DNA, the CDR3 is TGCAGTGCGTCGGTGAACACTGAAGCTTTCTTT.

The table lists this clone with a count of one. The chain links TRBV7-8 to TRBJ2-7, with 10 nucleotides matching TRBD2. Germline loops: CDR1 SGHVS, CDR2 FQNEAQ. The V gene end was trimmed by 2 bases and the J gene end by 2 bases; junction bases not matched to a gene: 6. The CDR3 runs 16 residues. This CDR3 is CASSLRASGGPYEQYF. The DNA of the CDR3 is TGTGCCAGCAGCTTAAGGGCTAGCGGGGGACCCTACGAGCAGTACTTC.

On this clone itself: The junction does not match germline at one end; this may be a read error. The chain joins TRBV7-7 to TRBJ2-1; the match to TRBD2 covers 12 bases. Germline V gene data show CDR1 as SSHAT and CDR2 as FNYEAQ (reference sequence). This CDR3 is built from 15 residues. The CDR3 region is CASSQTSGGINEQFF. DNA for the CDR3: TGTGCTAGCAGCCAGACTAGCGGGGGTATCAATGAGCAGTTCTTC.

The gene calls are TRBV6-5 and TRBJ1-4; D ambiguous. CDR3 length equals 16 residues. Trimming removed 4 bases from V and 0 bases from J, with 12 bases in between. The V gene's germline CDR1 is MNHEY and CDR2 SVGAGI. The CDR3 sequence is CASSFSWGATNEKLFF. CDR3 coding DNA: TGTGCCAGCAGTTTTAGCTGGGGAGCAACTAATGAAAAACTGTTTTTT.

This chain links TRBV4-2 with TRBJ1-5; D not resolved. Germline CDR1 LGHNA, CDR2 YNFKEQ. The CDR3 consists of 12 residues. The V end lost 3 bases, the J end lost 4 bases, and 4 bases lay between the germline ends. This CDR3 reads CASSQSNQPQHF. The CDR3 nucleotides read TGTGCCAGCAGCCAGTCGAATCAGCCCCAGCATTTT.

The rearrangement uses TRBV2 and TRBJ1-1; D is undetermined. Deletions cut 6 bases from V and 6 bases from J, with 8 bases between. Germline loops: CDR1 SNHLY, CDR2 FYNNEI. This CDR3 comprises 11 residues. CDR3 amino acids: CASSSGPEAFF. The CDR3 DNA sequence: TGTGCCAGCAGCTCTGGGCCTGAAGCTTTCTTT.

This clone showed up just once. The chain is built from TRBV4-1 and TRBJ1-1; D remains ambiguous. Germline CDR1 and CDR2: MGHRA and YSYEKL. This CDR3 region has 17 residues. V dropped 1 base and J dropped 6 bases, with 21 bases sitting between them. The CDR3 protein is CASSQVSMNNLRAEAFF. The CDR3 nucleotides are TGCGCCAGCAGCCAAGTCTCAATGAACAACCTACGGGCTGAAGCTTTCTTT.

The chain links TRBV18 to TRBJ1-2; 9 bases align to TRBD1. Per germline, CDR1 KGHSH and CDR2 LQKENI. CDR3 length equals 15 residues. Germline trimming cut 3 bases from V and 1 base from J; bases unmatched to any gene: 3. Here the CDR3 reads CASSPRDRDNYGYTF. CDR3 bases: TGTGCCAGCTCACCTCGGGACAGGGATAACTATGGCTACACCTTC.

The V and J genes are TRBV29-1 and TRBJ2-5, with D unclear. V was cut by 5 bases and J by 3 bases, with 4 bases left in between. Per germline, CDR1 SQVTM and CDR2 ANQGSEA. The CDR3 is made up of 10 amino acids. This chain's CDR3 is CSVHKETQYF. As DNA, the CDR3 is TGCAGCGTTCACAAAGAGACCCAGTACTTC.

V and J are TRBV10-3 and TRBJ1-1, with TRBD1 matching over 7 bases. With V trimmed by 6 bases and J by 14 bases, 9 bases remained unmatched. The CDR3 extends over 11 amino acids. Germline V CDR1 and CDR2: ENHRY, SYGVKD. The CDR3 sequence is CAIRFDREVFF. The CDR3 coding sequence is TGTGCCATCAGGTTCGACAGGGAGGTCTTCTTT.

This chain links TRBV4-2 with TRBJ2-5; 8 bases align to TRBD2. The trim removed 0 bases at V and 2 bases at J, leaving 8 bases unmatched. CDR3 size: 17 residues. Germline assignment: CDR1 LGHNA and CDR2 YNFKEQ. The CDR3 coding sequence is TGTGCCAGCAGCCAAGAATGGCGCGGGGGGCTTCAAGAGACCCAGTACTTC. Residues: CASSQEWRGGLQETQYF.

The V and J genes are TRBV5-4 and TRBJ1-1; 9 bases fit TRBD1. The CDR3 is 15 amino acids. Germline values: CDR1 SGHNT, CDR2 YYREEE (reference sequence). With V trimmed by 2 bases and J by 1 base, 3 bases remained unmatched. The CDR3 nucleotides are TGTGCCAGCAGCTTACAGGGGGCCCCGAACACTGAAGCTTTCTTT. Protein sequence: CASSLQGAPNTEAFF.

The J gene is TRBJ1-6, the V gene TRBV9; D is possibly TRBD1 (6 bases). Germline-derived CDR1 and CDR2 are SGDLS and YYNGEE. The germline V and J ends were trimmed by 0 bases and 9 bases, with 13 bases remaining between them. There are 15 residues in the CDR3. CDR3 DNA: TGTGCCAGCAGCGTAGGAACAGGGTTCGGTTCACCCCTCCACTTT. Its translation is CASSVGTGFGSPLHF.

The CDR3 here is CASSPPASRGQAKNIQYF. CDR3 coding DNA: TGCGCCAGCAGCCCCCCAGCTTCCCGCGGACAGGCTAAAAACATTCAGTACTTC. V is TRBV4-1 and J is TRBJ2-4; 7 nucleotides align to TRBD1. Looked up from germline, CDR1 is MGHRA and CDR2 is YSYEKL. This CDR3 spans 18 amino acids. J lost 4 bases, V lost 4 bases, and 16 bases had no gene match.

This chain joins TRBV13 and TRBJ2-5; 8 nucleotides match TRBD2. V shed 6 bases and J 5 bases; nucleotides not matched to a gene: 8. In germline, CDR1 is PRHDT, CDR2 FYEKMQ (reference sequence). There are 14 residues in the CDR3. The CDR3 loop reads CASRARGGLETQYF. In nucleotides, the CDR3 is TGTGCCAGCAGAGCCCGGGGGGGCCTTGAGACCCAGTACTTC.

The genes are TRBV4-2 and TRBJ1-2; TRBD1 might be the D (6 bases). CDR1 is LGHNA, CDR2 YNFKEQ, per germline. The CDR3 has 16 residues. The germline V and J ends were trimmed by 4 bases and 3 bases, with 18 bases remaining between them. Here the CDR3 DNA reads TGTGCCAGCAGCCCCCCGGGGGGCAAGGAGGACTATGGCTACACCTTC. It yields the protein CASSPPGGKEDYGYTF.

The chain uses TRBV19 and TRBJ2-1; 8 nucleotides line up with TRBD2. The CDR3 contains 13 residues. Germline CDR1 and CDR2: LNHDA and SQIVND (reference sequence). Trimming took 7 bases from V and 7 from J; bases not matched to a gene: 6. The CDR3 bases are TGTGCCAGTAAACGGGGGGGCGGGAATGAGCAGTTCTTC. Encoded protein: CASKRGGGNEQFF.

This chain uses TRBV6-4 with TRBJ2-3; 12 bases line up with TRBD2. Germline-derived CDR1 and CDR2 are MRHNA and SNTAGT. The CDR3 loop spans 16 amino acids. V gave up 0 bases and J gave up 5 bases; unmatched junction bases: 3. The CDR3 protein is CASSDSGTSGQDTQYF. CDR3 bases: TGTGCCAGCAGTGACTCAGGGACTAGCGGGCAAGATACGCAGTATTTT.